The sequence of this TCR beta chain was determined in a study of T-cell reconstitution after alpha-beta-depleted transplantation in children. This clonotype was seen many times. Preparation of the TCRbeta library involved a method that used unique molecular identifiers. TCRdb re-derived calls from the PCR reads in MiXCR, one entry per CDR3 protein. The data contain hundreds of thousands of distinct CDR3 sequences, roughly 15% of them singletons. This CDR3 contains 16 residues. V lost 6 bases to trimming and J lost 0 bases, with 15 bases between them. The chain has TRBV12-3 or TRBV12-4 and TRBJ1-3, with unresolved D. Specimen: PBMCs from the stem cell graft donor, collected from the stem cell graft. This clonotype originated in a human donor who donated a stem cell graft to a child with acute myeloid leukemia. The CDR3 sequence: CASSRTVPYSGNTIYF. In nucleotides, the CDR3 is TGTGCCAGCAGCCGGACCGTTCCCTACTCTGGAAACACCATATATTTT.